A selection of T cell receptor beta chains follows, all from one sample in a study of blood T cells in healthy people across ages. TCRdb fed the 5' RACE reads into MiXCR, producing one record per CDR3 protein. The sample has 1,800,000 or so distinct CDR3 sequences, roughly two fifths seen once. The sample consisted of blood. These receptors came from a human donor in good health. Each CDR3 is given with its conserved first and last residue. The D gene is left open where the match is weak. Not all rows give a size; the values are once, few, many and, for expanded clones, a class.

CDR3 protein: CSVELSWGGTEAFF
CDR3 DNA: TGCAGCGTTGAACTCTCGTGGGGCGGCACTGAAGCTTTCTTT
D gene: -
clone size: -
CDR3 length: 14
V gene: TRBV29-1
J gene: TRBJ1-1

CDR3 protein: CASSLDAGAYNEQFF
CDR3 DNA: TGTGCCAGCAGCTTAGATGCAGGGGCGTACAATGAGCAGTTCTTC
D gene: -
clone size: -
CDR3 length: 15
V gene: TRBV7-9
J gene: TRBJ2-1

CDR3 protein: CSARELRGTGNEQFF
CDR3 DNA: TGCAGTGCTAGAGAGTTGCGCGGGACAGGGAATGAGCAGTTCTTC
D gene: TRBD1
clone size: many
CDR3 length: 15
V gene: TRBV20-1
J gene: TRBJ2-1

CDR3 protein: CASSVRTSGGLNIQYF
CDR3 DNA: TGTGCCAGCAGTGTTAGGACTAGCGGGGGTCTTAACATTCAGTACTTC
D gene: TRBD2
clone size: -
CDR3 length: 16
V gene: TRBV2
J gene: TRBJ2-4

CDR3 protein: CASSIRDREYEQYF
CDR3 DNA: TGTGCCAGCAGCATAAGGGACAGGGAATACGAGCAGTACTTC
D gene: TRBD1
clone size: -
CDR3 length: 14
V gene: TRBV7-9
J gene: TRBJ2-7

CDR3 protein: CASSQLTSGSYNEQFF
CDR3 DNA: TGTGCCAGCAGCCAATTAACTAGCGGTTCCTACAATGAGCAGTTCTTC
D gene: TRBD2
clone size: -
CDR3 length: 16
V gene: TRBV3-1
J gene: TRBJ2-1

CDR3 protein: CASSPNNQINEQFF
CDR3 DNA: TGTGCCAGCAGCCCTAATAATCAAATCAATGAGCAGTTCTTC
D gene: -
clone size: -
CDR3 length: 14
V gene: TRBV7-7
J gene: TRBJ2-1

CDR3 protein: CASSYRSGTYEQYF
CDR3 DNA: TGTGCCAGCAGTTACCGATCGGGAACCTACGAGCAGTACTTC
D gene: -
clone size: few
CDR3 length: 14
V gene: TRBV6-5
J gene: TRBJ2-7

CDR3 protein: CASSGLHSYEQYF
CDR3 DNA: TGTGCCAGCAGCGGACTTCACTCCTACGAGCAGTACTTC
D gene: -
clone size: -
CDR3 length: 13
V gene: TRBV2
J gene: TRBJ2-7

CDR3 protein: CSATGQLGSYKQYF
CDR3 DNA: TGCAGTGCTACGGGACAGTTGGGCTCCTACAAGCAGTACTTC
D gene: TRBD1
clone size: -
CDR3 length: 14
V gene: TRBV20-1
J gene: TRBJ2-5

CDR3 protein: CASSQPGHAYEQYF
CDR3 DNA: TGTGCCAGCAGTCAACCAGGACACGCCTACGAGCAGTACTTC
D gene: -
clone size: -
CDR3 length: 14
V gene: TRBV6-1
J gene: TRBJ2-7

CDR3 protein: CASSRLAGSGANVLTF
CDR3 DNA: TGTGCCAGCAGCCGACTAGCGGGGTCTGGGGCCAACGTCCTGACTTTC
D gene: TRBD2
clone size: few
CDR3 length: 16
V gene: TRBV11-2
J gene: TRBJ2-6

CDR3 protein: CASSSGTGEAGQPQHF
CDR3 DNA: TGTGCCAGCAGCTCCGGAACAGGGGAGGCGGGACAGCCCCAGCATTTT
D gene: TRBD1
clone size: few
CDR3 length: 16
V gene: TRBV9
J gene: TRBJ1-5

CDR3 protein: CSVERDRNTDTQYF
CDR3 DNA: TGCAGCGTTGAGAGGGACAGGAACACAGATACGCAGTATTTT
D gene: TRBD1
clone size: -
CDR3 length: 14
V gene: TRBV29-1
J gene: TRBJ2-3

CDR3 protein: CASSMGSLGTLQETQYF
CDR3 DNA: TGTGCCAGCAGCATGGGATCACTCGGGACACTACAAGAGACCCAGTACTTC
D gene: -
clone size: -
CDR3 length: 17
V gene: TRBV7-9
J gene: TRBJ2-5

CDR3 protein: CASSLGLGSLGETQYF
CDR3 DNA: TGTGCCAGCAGTTTAGGCCTAGGCTCGCTGGGGGAGACCCAGTACTTC
D gene: -
clone size: -
CDR3 length: 16
V gene: TRBV12-3/TRBV12-4
J gene: TRBJ2-5

CDR3 protein: CAISGGEEETQYF
CDR3 DNA: TGTGCCATCAGTGGGGGGGAAGAAGAGACCCAGTACTTC
D gene: -
clone size: -
CDR3 length: 13
V gene: TRBV10-3
J gene: TRBJ2-5

CDR3 protein: CASSQFINEQYF
CDR3 DNA: TGTGCCAGCAGTCAGTTTATAAACGAGCAGTACTTC
D gene: -
clone size: -
CDR3 length: 12
V gene: TRBV28
J gene: TRBJ2-7

CDR3 protein: CASSYGMFGQPQHF
CDR3 DNA: TGTGCCAGCAGTTACGGAATGTTCGGTCAGCCCCAGCATTTT
D gene: -
clone size: -
CDR3 length: 14
V gene: TRBV6-2/TRBV6-3
J gene: TRBJ1-5

CDR3 protein: CASSAYRGPSVIPQYF
CDR3 DNA: TGCGCCAGCAGCGCCTACAGGGGGCCTTCAGTCATACCCCAGTATTTT
D gene: TRBD1
clone size: -
CDR3 length: 16
V gene: TRBV5-1
J gene: TRBJ2-3

CDR3 protein: CASSSTKGYQETQYF
CDR3 DNA: TGTGCCAGCAGCTCGACAAAGGGTTATCAAGAGACCCAGTACTTC
D gene: -
clone size: -
CDR3 length: 15
V gene: TRBV7-9
J gene: TRBJ2-5

CDR3 protein: CASSPNSGTGVLFTNEKLFF
CDR3 DNA: TGTGCCAGCAGCCCTAACTCCGGGACAGGGGTATTGTTCACTAATGAAAAACTGTTTTTT
D gene: TRBD1
clone size: -
CDR3 length: 20
V gene: TRBV7-2
J gene: TRBJ1-4

CDR3 protein: CASSQDRSRREQYF
CDR3 DNA: TGCGCCAGCAGCCAAGATAGGTCCAGGCGCGAGCAGTACTTC
D gene: -
clone size: few
CDR3 length: 14
V gene: TRBV4-1
J gene: TRBJ2-7

CDR3 protein: CASSLAYRGGTKYNSPLHF
CDR3 DNA: TGTGCCAGCAGCTTAGCGTATCGTGGGGGGACGAAGTATAATTCACCCCTCCACTTT
D gene: -
clone size: few
CDR3 length: 19
V gene: TRBV7-6
J gene: TRBJ1-6

CDR3 protein: CASSPGTVGYNEQFF
CDR3 DNA: TGTGCCAGCAGCCCGGGAACAGTGGGATACAATGAGCAGTTCTTC
D gene: -
clone size: -
CDR3 length: 15
V gene: TRBV7-3
J gene: TRBJ2-1

CDR3 protein: CASSSQTSGGAQEQFF
CDR3 DNA: TGTGCCAGCAGCTCCCAGACTAGCGGGGGGGCACAGGAGCAGTTCTTC
D gene: TRBD2
clone size: few
CDR3 length: 16
V gene: TRBV7-2
J gene: TRBJ2-1

CDR3 protein: CASSPPGGGDLYEQYF
CDR3 DNA: TGTGCTAGCAGCCCACCCGGCGGGGGAGATCTTTACGAGCAGTACTTC
D gene: TRBD2
clone size: few
CDR3 length: 16
V gene: TRBV7-9
J gene: TRBJ2-7

CDR3 protein: CASSPGTSGYQPQHF
CDR3 DNA: TGTGCCAGCAGCCCTGGGACATCGGGGTATCAGCCCCAGCATTTT
D gene: -
clone size: -
CDR3 length: 15
V gene: TRBV7-2
J gene: TRBJ1-5

CDR3 protein: CASSGGQPTNRYTF
CDR3 DNA: TGCGCCAGCAGCGGGGGACAGCCCACTAATCGCTACACCTTC
D gene: TRBD1
clone size: few
CDR3 length: 14
V gene: TRBV5-1
J gene: TRBJ1-2

CDR3 protein: CASSYGRGYEQYF
CDR3 DNA: TGTGCCAGCAGTTATGGCCGGGGTTACGAGCAGTACTTC
D gene: -
clone size: many
CDR3 length: 13
V gene: TRBV6-5
J gene: TRBJ2-7

CDR3 protein: CASSPSGTGEGYGYTF
CDR3 DNA: TGTGCCAGCTCTCCGAGTGGGACAGGGGAAGGCTATGGCTACACCTTC
D gene: TRBD1
clone size: -
CDR3 length: 16
V gene: TRBV18
J gene: TRBJ1-2

CDR3 protein: CSARDFPGGLTDTQYF
CDR3 DNA: TGCAGTGCTAGAGATTTTCCCGGAGGGCTCACAGATACGCAGTATTTT
D gene: -
clone size: -
CDR3 length: 16
V gene: TRBV20-1
J gene: TRBJ2-3

CDR3 protein: CASSVGGRVNEQYF
CDR3 DNA: TGTGCCAGCAGTGTGGGGGGCAGGGTAAATGAGCAGTACTTC
D gene: -
clone size: -
CDR3 length: 14
V gene: TRBV27
J gene: TRBJ2-7

CDR3 protein: CASSPSGLSQETQYF
CDR3 DNA: TGCGCCAGCAGCCCTAGCGGCTTATCTCAAGAGACCCAGTACTTC
D gene: TRBD2
clone size: once
CDR3 length: 15
V gene: TRBV5-1
J gene: TRBJ2-5

CDR3 protein: CASRNGGQGGNEQYF
CDR3 DNA: TGTGCCAGCAGAAACGGAGGACAGGGAGGGAACGAGCAGTACTTC
D gene: -
clone size: few
CDR3 length: 15
V gene: TRBV28
J gene: TRBJ2-7

CDR3 protein: CASSLAGWGTEAFF
CDR3 DNA: TGTGCCAGCAGCTTAGCAGGGTGGGGAACTGAAGCTTTCTTT
D gene: -
clone size: -
CDR3 length: 14
V gene: TRBV7-9
J gene: TRBJ1-1

CDR3 protein: CASSQWGSDQPQHF
CDR3 DNA: TGCGCCAGCAGCCAATGGGGCTCGGATCAGCCCCAGCATTTT
D gene: -
clone size: -
CDR3 length: 14
V gene: TRBV4-1
J gene: TRBJ1-5

CDR3 protein: CAISSPTGTSGGGYEQYF
CDR3 DNA: TGTGCCATCAGTAGTCCAACCGGGACTAGCGGGGGGGGCTACGAGCAGTACTTC
D gene: TRBD2
clone size: -
CDR3 length: 18
V gene: TRBV10-3
J gene: TRBJ2-7

CDR3 protein: CASSPGDRHQPQHF
CDR3 DNA: TGCGCCAGCAGCCCCGGGGACAGGCATCAGCCCCAGCATTTT
D gene: TRBD1
clone size: few
CDR3 length: 14
V gene: TRBV5-1
J gene: TRBJ1-5

CDR3 protein: CANSPRQGRTDTQYF
CDR3 DNA: TGTGCCAACTCACCACGACAGGGACGCACAGATACGCAGTATTTT
D gene: TRBD1
clone size: few
CDR3 length: 15
V gene: TRBV18
J gene: TRBJ2-3

CDR3 protein: CASSQSREIYEQYF
CDR3 DNA: TGCGCCAGCAGCCAAAGTAGGGAAATCTACGAGCAGTACTTC
D gene: -
clone size: -
CDR3 length: 14
V gene: TRBV4-1
J gene: TRBJ2-7

CDR3 protein: CSVVSTGPRGNTEAFF
CDR3 DNA: TGCAGCGTCGTATCGACAGGTCCCAGAGGGAACACTGAAGCTTTCTTT
D gene: -
clone size: few
CDR3 length: 16
V gene: TRBV29-1
J gene: TRBJ1-1

CDR3 protein: CASGLGRTYYGYTF
CDR3 DNA: TGTGCCAGCGGGTTGGGACGGACCTACTATGGCTACACCTTC
D gene: -
clone size: -
CDR3 length: 14
V gene: TRBV12-3/TRBV12-4
J gene: TRBJ1-2

CDR3 protein: CASSIRPKNEKLFF
CDR3 DNA: TGTGCCAGCAGTATCCGGCCAAAGAATGAAAAACTGTTTTTT
D gene: -
clone size: -
CDR3 length: 14
V gene: TRBV12-3/TRBV12-4
J gene: TRBJ1-4

CDR3 protein: CASSRGPSAQETQYF
CDR3 DNA: TGTGCCAGCTCACGGGGGCCTAGCGCCCAAGAGACCCAGTACTTC
D gene: -
clone size: few
CDR3 length: 15
V gene: TRBV18
J gene: TRBJ2-5

CDR3 protein: CAIGEGGGNQPQHF
CDR3 DNA: TGTGCCATCGGGGAGGGGGGAGGCAATCAGCCCCAGCATTTT
D gene: -
clone size: -
CDR3 length: 14
V gene: TRBV10-3
J gene: TRBJ1-5

CDR3 protein: CASSERGGYTGANVLTF
CDR3 DNA: TGTGCCAGCAGTGAACGGGGGGGCTACACTGGGGCCAACGTCCTGACTTTC
D gene: TRBD2
clone size: -
CDR3 length: 17
V gene: TRBV2
J gene: TRBJ2-6

CDR3 protein: CASSVGDWDRDGYGYTF
CDR3 DNA: TGTGCCAGCAGCGTAGGTGATTGGGACAGGGATGGCTATGGCTACACCTTC
D gene: TRBD1
clone size: few
CDR3 length: 17
V gene: TRBV9
J gene: TRBJ1-2

CDR3 protein: CSARDVRRSETQYF
CDR3 DNA: TGCAGTGCTAGAGATGTGCGCCGGTCTGAGACCCAGTACTTC
D gene: -
clone size: few
CDR3 length: 14
V gene: TRBV20-1
J gene: TRBJ2-5

CDR3 protein: CASGLAQGIVNQPQHF
CDR3 DNA: TGTGCTAGTGGTTTGGCACAGGGAATTGTCAATCAGCCCCAGCATTTT
D gene: -
clone size: -
CDR3 length: 16
V gene: TRBV12-5
J gene: TRBJ1-5

CDR3 protein: CASSFGEGLDTEAFF
CDR3 DNA: TGTGCCAGCAGCTTCGGGGAGGGGCTAGACACTGAAGCTTTCTTT
D gene: -
clone size: -
CDR3 length: 15
V gene: TRBV7-9
J gene: TRBJ1-1

CDR3 protein: CASSQFIGRDEEGTQYF
CDR3 DNA: TGCGCCAGCAGCCAATTCATAGGCAGGGATGAGGAGGGGACCCAGTACTTC
D gene: -
clone size: few
CDR3 length: 17
V gene: TRBV4-3
J gene: TRBJ2-5

CDR3 protein: CASSLGTRVLYNEQFF
CDR3 DNA: TGTGCCAGCAGCTTAGGGACAAGGGTACTCTACAATGAGCAGTTCTTC
D gene: -
clone size: -
CDR3 length: 16
V gene: TRBV11-1
J gene: TRBJ2-1

CDR3 protein: CASSRRDRNNSPLHF
CDR3 DNA: TGTGCCAGCAGTCGCCGGGACAGGAATAATTCACCCCTCCACTTT
D gene: TRBD1
clone size: few
CDR3 length: 15
V gene: TRBV6-2/TRBV6-3
J gene: TRBJ1-6

CDR3 protein: CASSLFRYRESAQYF
CDR3 DNA: TGTGCCAGCAGTCTGTTTCGATACAGGGAATCCGCTCAGTACTTC
D gene: -
clone size: few
CDR3 length: 15
V gene: TRBV28
J gene: TRBJ2-4